Following are 8 T cell receptor beta chains from one sample sequenced in a study of radiation and T cells in renal cell carcinoma. The time point was: blood 4 weeks post-SBRT, at nephrectomy. Treatment denoted: 15 Gy SBRT to primary tumor, nephrectomy 4 weeks later. Method: immunoSEQ multiplex PCR; TCRdb's copy keeps in-frame clones and lacks some. The sample lists some 150,000 clones; around nine tenths were seen once. The sequences come from blood, collected from a patient whose treatment included radiotherapy and nephrectomy. The receptors here all came from a woman aged 45-59 years with renal cell carcinoma.

V is TRBV4-3 and J is TRBJ2-3; 9 bases agree with TRBD1. The CDR3 is 17 amino acids. The germline gives CDR1 LGHNA, CDR2 YSLEER. The J segment lost 3 bases and the V segment lost 0 bases, leaving 7 bases of the junction unmatched. This CDR3 reads CASSQEITGGGTDTQYF. CDR3 coding DNA: TGCGCCAGCAGCCAAGAGATTACAGGGGGCGGAACAGATACGCAGTATTTT.

The chain links TRBV7-2 to TRBJ2-6; possible D gene TRBD1, 5 bases. The CDR3 consists of 17 residues. The germline CDR1 and CDR2 sequences are SGHTA and FQGNSA. The V gene lost 3 bases and the J gene lost 0 bases, with 12 bases spanning the gap. CDR3 in DNA: TGTGCCAGCAGCTTCCAGGGTCCAAGCTCTGGGGCCAACGTCCTGACTTTC. This gives the protein CASSFQGPSSGANVLTF.

This clone was counted between two and nine times. CDR3 residues: CASRLGGVEPQHF. For the CDR3, the DNA is TGTGCCAGCCGTTTGGGAGGGGTGGAGCCCCAGCATTTT. This chain connects TRBV2 to TRBJ1-5; the D gene is possibly TRBD1 (5 bases). The length of the CDR3 is 13 residues. V lost 8 bases to trimming and J lost 8 bases, with 16 bases between them. Per the germline V gene, CDR1 is SNHLY and CDR2 is FYNNEI. Combining the CDR3 with reference TRBV2 and TRBJ1-5 gives the whole variable domain EPEVTQTPSHQVTQMGQEVILRCVPISNHLYFYWYRQILGQKVEFLVSFYNNEISEKSEIFDDQFSVERPDGSNFTLKIRSTKLEDSAMYFCASRLGGVEPQHFGDGTRLSIL.

This rearrangement joins TRBV10-2 to TRBJ2-3, with a possible D match to TRBD2 (5 bases). The CDR3 spans 13 residues. V gave up 2 bases and J gave up 10 bases, with 13 bases separating them. Germline loops: CDR1 WSHSY, CDR2 SAAADI. The CDR3 DNA sequence: TGCGCCAGCAGTGAGGGAGGTGATCGGGCGCAGTATTTT. Protein sequence: CASSEGGDRAQYF.

The chain combines TRBV9 with TRBJ1-2, with D possibly TRBD1 on 5 matching bases. This CDR3 is built from 16 residues. V shed 3 bases and J shed 6 bases, with 21 bases lying between them. CDR1 SGDLS and CDR2 YYNGEE come from the germline V gene. The CDR3 spells CASSARPGRVMDGYTF. As DNA, the CDR3 is TGTGCCAGCAGCGCCCGACCGGGACGGGTAATGGATGGCTACACCTTC. The full variable domain, its missing parts supplied by reference TRBV9 and TRBJ1-2, is DSGVTQTPKHLITATGQRVTLRCSPRSGDLSVYWYQQSLDQGLQFLIQYYNGEERAKGNILERFSAQQFPDLHSELNLSSLELGDSALYFCASSARPGRVMDGYTFGSGTRLTVV.

The chain combines TRBV6-5 with TRBJ1-4, with 7 bases lining up with TRBD1. J lost 11 bases, V lost 6 bases, and 12 bases had no gene match. The CDR3 runs 14 residues. The V gene's germline CDR1 is MNHEY and CDR2 SVGAGI. This CDR3 is CASRPGQLIRKLFF. CDR3 nucleotides: TGTGCCAGCAGACCGGGACAGCTCATCAGGAAACTGTTTTTT.

The genes are TRBV19 and TRBJ2-6; 7 bases line up with TRBD2. The CDR3 extends over 17 amino acids. Germline V CDR1 and CDR2: LNHDA, SQIVND (reference sequence). V was clipped by 3 bases and J by 2 bases; unmatched bases: 7. The CDR3 spells CASSIGREGTGANVLTF. In DNA form, the CDR3 reads TGTGCCAGTAGTATTGGGAGGGAGGGGACTGGGGCCAACGTCCTGACTTTC.

This clone was observed once. J is TRBJ2-1 and V is TRBV5-4; 15 bases are a match to TRBD2. Germline V gene data show CDR1 as SGHNT and CDR2 as YYREEE (reference sequence). The ends lost 4 bases at V and 10 bases at J; junction bases unmatched: 9. There are 16 residues in the CDR3. CDR3 region: CASSPWRTSGRDEQFF. As DNA, the CDR3 is TGTGCCAGCAGCCCTTGGCGGACTAGCGGGAGGGACGAGCAGTTCTTC.